The clone carrying this TCR beta chain was found many times. What it recognizes is unknown. This entry is derived from a study of T cells in Graves' hyperthyroidism and ophthalmopathy. Whole-study results and caveats: Most thyroid clonotypes expanded above 0.001 appeared in blood too. The model forecast ophthalmopathy, anticipating it by a median around 6.5 months before onset.

TCR beta CDR3 region amplification was performed from RNA transcripts. Using the HTBI primer set, a first-round RT-PCR was run on the TCR CDR3. MiXCR, applied by TCRdb to the multiplex PCR reads, yields one record per CDR3 protein. The sample includes about 500,000 distinct CDR3 sequences, about 16% seen only once; the top ten take 29%. The CDR3 runs 12 residues. Germline V gene lookup returns CDR1 DFQATT and CDR2 SNEGSKA (reference sequence). The ends were cut back, 2 bases at V and 7 bases at J, with 8 bases in the middle. Reasons for excluding patients were uncontrolled infection, other autoimmune disease, pregnancy or lactation. The authors obtained PBMCs from over 8.5 ml of fresh peripheral blood.

The V call is TRBV20-1, the J call TRBJ1-4, with D uncertain. The clonotype comes from a woman younger than 45 with Graves' ophthalmopathy. Sequenced: blood. CDR3: CSARMEPEKLFF. Here the CDR3 DNA reads TGCAGTGCTAGAATGGAGCCTGAAAAACTGTTTTTT.